The 3 T cell receptor beta chains in this list originate from one sample, sequenced in a study of OX40 agonist ivuxolimab in advanced cancers. The method was immunoSEQ multiplex PCR; TCRdb's version includes in-frame clones alone and lacks a portion of them. Counted here are 65,000 to 85,000 clones, about 91% occurring once; the ten biggest clones make up 0.5% to 0.6%. The sequencing used CD4+ or CD8+ T cells sorted from blood, collected in a trial of the OX40 agonist ivuxolimab. The receptor source for this set is an adult with an advanced solid tumor such as melanoma, head and neck, liver or kidney cancer.

The chain is built from TRBV5-4 and TRBJ1-5; D is uncertain. The CDR3 sequence is 14 residues long. The V end lost 4 bases, the J end lost 4 bases, and 12 bases lay between the germline ends. The germline CDR1 and CDR2 sequences are SGHNT and YYREEE (reference sequence). The CDR3 loop is CASSADPLNQPQHF. The CDR3 bases are TGTGCCAGCAGCGCTGATCCCCTTAATCAGCCCCAGCATTTT.

The rearrangement links TRBV28 to TRBJ2-7, with a possible D match to TRBD2 (6 bases). The V gene's germline CDR1 is MDHEN and CDR2 SYDVKM. Trimming took off 8 bases at V and 3 bases at J, with 17 bases between the two ends. The CDR3 has 14 amino acids. CDR3 coding DNA: TGTGCCAGCGGAGGGGCTGCGAGCCTCTACGAGCAGTACTTC. Translated: CASGGAASLYEQYF.

The chain employs TRBV5-6 and TRBJ1-3, with a weak D call TRBD1 (6 bases). Trimming took off 5 bases at V and 2 bases at J, with 11 bases between the two ends. The CDR3 loop spans 14 amino acids. Germline CDR1 SGHDT, CDR2 YYEEEE. CDR3 sequence: CASRGRGPGNTIYF. DNA for the CDR3: TGTGCCAGCAGGGGGCGGGGGCCTGGAAACACCATATATTTT. The full variable domain, its missing parts supplied by reference TRBV5-6 and TRBJ1-3, is DAGVTQSPTHLIKTRGQQVTLRCSPKSGHDTVSWYQQALGQGPQFIFQYYEEEERQRGNFPDRFSGHQFPNYSSELNVNALLLGDSALYLCASRGRGPGNTIYFGEGSWLTVV.